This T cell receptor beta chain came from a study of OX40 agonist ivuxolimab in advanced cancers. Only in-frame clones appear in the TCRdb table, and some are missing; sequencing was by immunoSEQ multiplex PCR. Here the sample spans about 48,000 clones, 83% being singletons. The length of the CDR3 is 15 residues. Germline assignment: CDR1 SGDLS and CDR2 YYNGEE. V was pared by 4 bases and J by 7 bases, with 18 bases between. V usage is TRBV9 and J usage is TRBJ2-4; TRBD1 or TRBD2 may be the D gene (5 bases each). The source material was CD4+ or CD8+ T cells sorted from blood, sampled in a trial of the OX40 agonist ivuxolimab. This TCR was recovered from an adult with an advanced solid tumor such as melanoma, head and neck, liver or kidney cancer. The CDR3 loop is CASSPDSGTVNIQYF. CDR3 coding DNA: TGTGCCAGCAGCCCAGACAGCGGAACGGTGAACATTCAGTACTTC. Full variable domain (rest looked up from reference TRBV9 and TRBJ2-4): DSGVTQTPKHLITATGQRVTLRCSPRSGDLSVYWYQQSLDQGLQFLIQYYNGEERAKGNILERFSAQQFPDLHSELNLSSLELGDSALYFCASSPDSGTVNIQYFGAGTRLSVL.